The subject of this entry is one T cell receptor beta chain. Its antigen is still unknown. TCRalpha and TCRbeta libraries used 5'RACE with constant-segment primers and UMIs. From the 5' RACE reads, TCRdb called clonotypes with MiXCR, one entry per CDR3 protein. Found here are approximately 300,000 distinct CDR3 sequences, just under 20% of them singletons; the top ten hold about 21%. Trimming removed 7 bases from V and 4 bases from J; junction bases left unmatched: 7. Germline loops: CDR1 SGHTA, CDR2 FQGNSA. There are 15 residues in the CDR3. These data originate in a study of T-cell memory formation after mild COVID-19. Overall study context: TCR clusters were mostly confined to one donor each. Study-level findings and limits: Clones which contracted sat mainly in CM and EM if CD4+, and in EMRA if CD8+. Clones shrinking from day 15 to 85 showed even CD4/CD8 mixes; later expanders tilted CD4+.

This clonotype was sampled from a man aged 18 to 30 who had mild COVID-19 (a few samples of this study predate the infection). Cell type and time point are not known. The chain uses TRBV7-2 and TRBJ2-3; 11 bases agree with TRBD2. Sequencing used PBMCs or a T cell subset sorted from them (not recorded which). The CDR3 sequence is CASNLSGGASDTQYF. The CDR3 coding sequence is TGTGCCAGCAATCTTAGCGGGGGGGCTTCAGATACGCAGTATTTT.